The table lists the clone carrying this T cell receptor (beta chain) with many counts. The time point was: patch test 1, 2 weeks after DPC sensitization. The treatment was: therapeutic diphenylcyclopropenone sensitization with weekly scalp DPC. The data stem from a study of human T cells and chemical hapten exposure. TCRdb re-derived calls from the RACE reads in MiXCR, one entry per CDR3 protein. The sample holds tens of thousands of distinct CDR3 sequences, about 9.4% seen once. V was pared by 5 bases and J by 4 bases, with 8 bases of the junction left unmatched. Germline V gene sequence: CDR1 SGHVS, CDR2 FNYEAQ. CDR3 length: 16 residues.

Sequencing was performed on whole blood, taken in connection with sensitization to the hapten diphenylcyclopropenone (DPC). The chain carries TRBV7-6 and TRBJ2-1, with 10 bases lining up with TRBD2. The TCR was taken from a woman aged 35 to 49 with alopecia areata. Some clones in this sample may be carry-over from other donors' samples. This chain's CDR3 is CASSPSSGGIYNEQFF. In DNA, the CDR3 is TGTGCCAGCAGCCCTTCTAGCGGGGGAATTTACAATGAGCAGTTCTTC.